This T cell receptor beta chain derives from a study of T cell changes during pregnancy in multiple sclerosis. This CDR3 contains 15 residues. The V gene's germline CDR1 is SGHTA and CDR2 FQGNSA. Trimming took 1 base from V and 5 from J, leaving 14 bases between them. Sequencing was performed with immunoSEQ multiplex PCR; in TCRdb, only in-frame clones are kept and a portion is missing. This table has roughly 33,000 clones, about 89% appearing once. The chain uses TRBV7-2 and TRBJ2-5; tentatively, D is TRBD1 (7 bases). This clonotype originated in a female donor in good health, enrolled as a control in a pregnancy study. The input for sequencing was CD4+ T cells from peripheral blood mononuclear cells, taken in the third trimester of pregnancy. The CDR3 coding sequence is TGTGCCAGCAGCTTAGTGGCAGGGGGGTTTGAGACCCAGTACTTC. The encoded protein is CASSLVAGGFETQYF.